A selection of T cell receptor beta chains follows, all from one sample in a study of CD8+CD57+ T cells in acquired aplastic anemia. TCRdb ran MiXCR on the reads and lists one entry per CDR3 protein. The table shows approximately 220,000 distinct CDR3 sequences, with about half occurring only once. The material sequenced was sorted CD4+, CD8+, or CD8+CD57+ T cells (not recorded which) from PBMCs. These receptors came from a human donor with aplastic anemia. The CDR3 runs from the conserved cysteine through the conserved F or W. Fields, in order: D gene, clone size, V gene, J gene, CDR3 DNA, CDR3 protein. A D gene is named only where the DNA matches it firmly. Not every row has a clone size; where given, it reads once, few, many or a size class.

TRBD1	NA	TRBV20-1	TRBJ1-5	TGCAGTGCTAGAAACCCGGGACAGGGGGAACGTCAGCCCCAGCATTTT	CSARNPGQGERQPQHF
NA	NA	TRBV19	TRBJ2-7	TGTGCCAGTAGTCCCACGGGACAGTGGGGGGAAGAGCAGTACTTC	CASSPTGQWGEEQYF
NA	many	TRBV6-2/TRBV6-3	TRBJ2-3	TGTGCCAGCAGTTACTCGACGATGTATACGCAGTATTTT	CASSYSTMYTQYF
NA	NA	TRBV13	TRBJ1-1	TGTGCCAGCAGCTTCGGGACCCAGAACACTGAAGCTTTCTTT	CASSFGTQNTEAFF
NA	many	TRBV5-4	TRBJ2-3	TGTGCCAGCAGCTTGGATTTAGCGGCAGATACGCAGTATTTT	CASSLDLAADTQYF
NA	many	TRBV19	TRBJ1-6	TGTGCCAGTAGTATACTACAGGGAATTCATAATTCACCCCTCCACTTT	CASSILQGIHNSPLHF
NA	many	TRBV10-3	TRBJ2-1	TGTGCCATCAGTGAGAAGAGGGTGGGGGAGCAGTTCTTC	CAISEKRVGEQFF
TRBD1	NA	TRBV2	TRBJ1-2	TGTGCCAGCGTCGCCGGGACAGGGGGAGACTATGGCTACACCTTC	CASVAGTGGDYGYTF
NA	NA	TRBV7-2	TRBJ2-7	TGTGCCAGCAGCTTACCGGACAGTCTTTACGAGCAGTACTTC	CASSLPDSLYEQYF
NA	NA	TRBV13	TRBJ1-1	TGTGCCAGCAGCTTAGAGGGGGGTGGCGACACTGAAGCTTTCTTT	CASSLEGGGDTEAFF
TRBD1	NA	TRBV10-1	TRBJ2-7	TGCGCCAGCAGTGCCAGACAGGGTGGGGAGCAGTACTTC	CASSARQGGEQYF
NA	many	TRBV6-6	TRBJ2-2	TGTGCCAGCAGTCCCGGGAGAGACACCGGGGAGCTGTTTTTT	CASSPGRDTGELFF
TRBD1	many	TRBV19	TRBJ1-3	TGTGCCAGTAGTATGGACAGGACGGTAAACACCATATATTTT	CASSMDRTVNTIYF
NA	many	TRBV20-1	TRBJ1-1	TGCAGTGCTAGAGAGCCCCTGGCAGGGTTATATGAAGCTTTCTTT	CSAREPLAGLYEAFF
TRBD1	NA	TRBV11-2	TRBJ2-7	TGTGCCAGCAGCTTAGAACAGGGGACCTACGAGCAGTACTTC	CASSLEQGTYEQYF
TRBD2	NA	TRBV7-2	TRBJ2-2	TGTGCCAGCAGCCCCGGACTAGCGGGGGCCCCGAACACCGGGGAGCTGTCTTGG	CASSPGLAGAPNTGELSW
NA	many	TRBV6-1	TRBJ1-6	TGTGCCAGCACCGAGGGGGGTTCACCCCTCCACTTT	CASTEGGSPLHF
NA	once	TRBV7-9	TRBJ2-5	TGTGCCAGCAGCCCAACGGGGCACCAAGAGACCCAGTACTTC	CASSPTGHQETQYF
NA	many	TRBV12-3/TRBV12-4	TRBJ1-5	TGTGCCAGCAGTCCTGGACAGAATAGCAATCAGCCCCAGCATTTT	CASSPGQNSNQPQHF
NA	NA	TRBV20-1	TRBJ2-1	TGCAGTGCTAGCGCGATAGAGGGGGGTTACTACAATGAGCAGTTCTTC	CSASAIEGGYYNEQFF
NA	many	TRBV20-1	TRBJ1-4	TGCAGTGCTACCCCCCCAGGTTTTAATGAAAAACTGTTTTTT	CSATPPGFNEKLFF
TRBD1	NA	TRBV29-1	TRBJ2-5	TGCAGCGTAGCAGACAGGGGGGGCTTCCGGCGCTTC	CSVADRGGFRRF
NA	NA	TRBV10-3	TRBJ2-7	TGTGCCATCAGCGACTCACAGGCGATCTACGAGCAGTACTTC	CAISDSQAIYEQYF
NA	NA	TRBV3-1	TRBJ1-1	TGTGCCAGCAGCCAAGCAGGCTACTTCACTGAAGCTTTCTTT	CASSQAGYFTEAFF
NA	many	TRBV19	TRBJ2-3	TGTGCCAGTAGTATGCTCGGCCAGCTCACAGATACGCAGTATTTT	CASSMLGQLTDTQYF
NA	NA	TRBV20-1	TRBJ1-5	TGCAGTGCTCCTAGACAGGACAATCAGCCCCAGCATTTT	CSAPRQDNQPQHF
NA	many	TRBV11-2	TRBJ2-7	TGTGCCAGCAGCCTAGGTCCAGGGAGGATCTACGAGCAGTACTTC	CASSLGPGRIYEQYF
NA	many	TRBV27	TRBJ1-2	TGTGCCAGCAGGACGACAGCCCAGCCCAACTATGGCTACACCTTC	CASRTTAQPNYGYTF
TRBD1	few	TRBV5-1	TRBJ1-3	TGCGCCAGCAGCTCCGGATCTGGGACAGGACCCTCTGGAAACACCATATATTTT	CASSSGSGTGPSGNTIYF